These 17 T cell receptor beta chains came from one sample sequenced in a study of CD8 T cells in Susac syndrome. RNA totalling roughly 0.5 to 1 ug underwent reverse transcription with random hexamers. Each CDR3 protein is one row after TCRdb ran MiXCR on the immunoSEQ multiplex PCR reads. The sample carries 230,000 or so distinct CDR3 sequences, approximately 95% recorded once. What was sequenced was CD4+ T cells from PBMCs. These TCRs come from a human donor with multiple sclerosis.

The CDR3 reads CSAAGGSGDTQYF. In DNA, the CDR3 is TGCAGCGCCGCTGGGGGATCTGGGGATACGCAGTATTTT. The genes are TRBV29-1 and TRBJ2-3; either TRBD1 or TRBD2 may supply D (5 bases each). The CDR3 spans 13 residues. Looked up from germline, CDR1 is SQVTM and CDR2 is ANQGSEA. V was cut by 7 bases and J by 6 bases, with 17 bases left in between.

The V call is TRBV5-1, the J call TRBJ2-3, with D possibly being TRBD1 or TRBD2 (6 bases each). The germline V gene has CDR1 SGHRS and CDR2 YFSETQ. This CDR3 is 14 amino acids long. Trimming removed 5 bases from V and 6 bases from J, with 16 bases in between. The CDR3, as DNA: TGCGCCAGCAGATCACGAGGGGGGTTGGATACGCAGTATTTT. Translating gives CASRSRGGLDTQYF.

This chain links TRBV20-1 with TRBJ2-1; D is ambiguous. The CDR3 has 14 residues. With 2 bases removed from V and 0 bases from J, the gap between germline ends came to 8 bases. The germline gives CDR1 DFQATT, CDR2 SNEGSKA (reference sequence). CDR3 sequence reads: CSARQERSYNEQFF. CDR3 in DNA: TGCAGTGCTAGACAGGAACGCTCCTACAATGAGCAGTTCTTC.

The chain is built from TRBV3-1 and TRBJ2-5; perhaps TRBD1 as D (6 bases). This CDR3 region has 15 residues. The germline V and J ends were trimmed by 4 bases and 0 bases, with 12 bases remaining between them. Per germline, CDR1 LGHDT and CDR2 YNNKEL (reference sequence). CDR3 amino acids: CASSLQGFNQETQYF. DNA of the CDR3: TGTGCCAGCAGCCTCCAGGGGTTCAACCAAGAGACCCAGTACTTC.

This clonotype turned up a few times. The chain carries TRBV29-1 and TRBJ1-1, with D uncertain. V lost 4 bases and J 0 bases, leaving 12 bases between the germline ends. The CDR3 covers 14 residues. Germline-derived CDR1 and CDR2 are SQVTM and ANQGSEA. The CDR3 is CSVGGVRMNTEAFF. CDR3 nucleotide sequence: TGCAGCGTTGGGGGAGTGCGGATGAACACTGAAGCTTTCTTT.

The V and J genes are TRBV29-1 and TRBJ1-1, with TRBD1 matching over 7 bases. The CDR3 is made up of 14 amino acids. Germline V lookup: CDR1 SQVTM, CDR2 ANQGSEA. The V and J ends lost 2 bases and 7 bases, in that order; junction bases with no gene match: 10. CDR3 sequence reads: CSVEIIAGQVEAFF. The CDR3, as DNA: TGCAGCGTTGAAATAATAGCTGGACAGGTTGAAGCTTTCTTT.

This CDR3 reads CASSLSRQGARGNQPQHF. In DNA form, the CDR3 reads TGTGCCAGCAGTTTATCCCGACAGGGGGCGAGAGGCAATCAGCCCCAGCATTTT. This chain joins TRBV28 and TRBJ1-5, with 10 bases matching TRBD1. Per the germline V gene, CDR1 is MDHEN and CDR2 is SYDVKM. The V segment lost 1 base and the J segment 2 bases; nucleotides outside the gene matches: 8. The length of the CDR3 is 18 residues.

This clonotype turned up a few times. The CDR3 sequence is CASSLGTSGYTDTQYF. The CDR3 DNA follows: TGTGCCAGCAGTCTCGGGACTAGCGGTTACACAGATACGCAGTATTTT. The chain links TRBV12-3 or TRBV12-4 to TRBJ2-3, with 11 bases aligning to TRBD2. The CDR3 is 16 residues long. The junction had 6 bases not matched to a gene; V was cut back by 5 bases and J by 2 bases.

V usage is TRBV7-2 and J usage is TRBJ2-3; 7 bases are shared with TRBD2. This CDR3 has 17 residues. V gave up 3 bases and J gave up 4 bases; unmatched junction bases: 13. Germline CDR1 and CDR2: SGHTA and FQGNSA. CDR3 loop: CASSLTIAGPGPDTQYF. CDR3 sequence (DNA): TGTGCCAGCAGCTTGACCATAGCGGGCCCCGGTCCAGATACGCAGTATTTT.

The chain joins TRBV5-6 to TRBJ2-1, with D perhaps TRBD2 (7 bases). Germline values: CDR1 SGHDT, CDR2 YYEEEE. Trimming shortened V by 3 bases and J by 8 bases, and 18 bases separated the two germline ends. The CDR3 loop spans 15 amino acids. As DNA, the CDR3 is TGTGCCAGCAGCTGGATAGCCGGGGGGCGCGATGAGCAGTTCTTC. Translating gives CASSWIAGGRDEQFF.

CDR3 nucleotides: TGTGCCAGCAGTCCAGCGACAGGGAGCTCCTACGAGCAGTACTTC. Translated: CASSPATGSSYEQYF. The rearrangement joins TRBV12-3 or TRBV12-4 to TRBJ2-7; 7 bases are a match to TRBD1. The CDR3 has 15 amino acids. Trimming cost V 5 bases and J 0 bases; bases outside gene matches: 7.

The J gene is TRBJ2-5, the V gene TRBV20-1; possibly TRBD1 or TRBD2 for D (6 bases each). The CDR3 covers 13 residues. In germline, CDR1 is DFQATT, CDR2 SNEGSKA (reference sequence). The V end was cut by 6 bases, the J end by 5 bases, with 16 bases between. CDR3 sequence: CSAQSGGIETQYF. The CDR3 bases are TGCAGTGCCCAGTCCGGGGGCATTGAGACCCAGTACTTC.

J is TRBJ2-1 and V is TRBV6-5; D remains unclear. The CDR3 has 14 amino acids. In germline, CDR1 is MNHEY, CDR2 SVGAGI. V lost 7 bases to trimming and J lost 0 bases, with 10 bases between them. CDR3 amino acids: CASKTLSSYNEQFF. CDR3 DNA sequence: TGTGCCAGCAAGACACTTAGCTCCTACAATGAGCAGTTCTTC.

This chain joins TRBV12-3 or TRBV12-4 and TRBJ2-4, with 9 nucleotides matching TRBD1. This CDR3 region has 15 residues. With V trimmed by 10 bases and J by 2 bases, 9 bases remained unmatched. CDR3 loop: CANPQGATSKNIQYF. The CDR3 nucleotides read TGTGCCAATCCACAGGGGGCTACATCCAAAAACATTCAGTACTTC.

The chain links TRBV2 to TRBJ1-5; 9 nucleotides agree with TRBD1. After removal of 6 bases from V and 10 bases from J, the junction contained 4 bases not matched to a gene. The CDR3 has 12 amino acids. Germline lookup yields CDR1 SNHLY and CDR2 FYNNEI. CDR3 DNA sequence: TGTGCCAGCAGGGGACAGGGAGAACCCCAGCATTTT. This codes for CASRGQGEPQHF.

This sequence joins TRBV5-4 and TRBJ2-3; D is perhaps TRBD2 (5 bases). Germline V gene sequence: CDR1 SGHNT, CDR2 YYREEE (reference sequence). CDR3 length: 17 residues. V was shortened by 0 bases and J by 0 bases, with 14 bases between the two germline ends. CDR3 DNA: TGTGCCAGCAGCTTGGCCTCTAGCTGGTTAAGCACAGATACGCAGTATTTT. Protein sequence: CASSLASSWLSTDTQYF.

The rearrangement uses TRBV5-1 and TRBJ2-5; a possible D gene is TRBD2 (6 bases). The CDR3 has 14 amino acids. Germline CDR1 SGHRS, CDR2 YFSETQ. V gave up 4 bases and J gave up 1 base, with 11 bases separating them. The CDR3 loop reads CASSGSGSQETQYF. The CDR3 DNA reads TGCGCCAGCAGCGGATCCGGGAGCCAAGAGACCCAGTACTTC.